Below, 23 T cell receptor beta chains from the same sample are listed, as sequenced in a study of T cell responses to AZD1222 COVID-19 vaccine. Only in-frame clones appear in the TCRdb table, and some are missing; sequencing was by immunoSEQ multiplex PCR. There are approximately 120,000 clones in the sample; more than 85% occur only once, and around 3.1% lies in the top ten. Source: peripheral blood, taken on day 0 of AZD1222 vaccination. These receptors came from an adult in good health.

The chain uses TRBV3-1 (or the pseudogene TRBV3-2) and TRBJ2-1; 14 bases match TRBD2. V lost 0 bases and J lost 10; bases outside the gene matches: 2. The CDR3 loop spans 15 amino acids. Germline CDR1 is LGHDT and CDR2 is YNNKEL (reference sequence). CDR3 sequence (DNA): TGTGCCAGCAGCCAAGAGACTAGCGGGAGGGGAGAGCAGTTCTTC. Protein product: CASSQETSGRGEQFF.

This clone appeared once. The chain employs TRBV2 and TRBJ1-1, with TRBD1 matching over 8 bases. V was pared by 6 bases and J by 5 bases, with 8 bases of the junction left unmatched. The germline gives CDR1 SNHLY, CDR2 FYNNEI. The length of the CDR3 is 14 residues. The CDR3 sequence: CASSGQGGQTEAFF. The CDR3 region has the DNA TGTGCCAGCAGCGGACAGGGCGGACAGACTGAAGCTTTCTTT.

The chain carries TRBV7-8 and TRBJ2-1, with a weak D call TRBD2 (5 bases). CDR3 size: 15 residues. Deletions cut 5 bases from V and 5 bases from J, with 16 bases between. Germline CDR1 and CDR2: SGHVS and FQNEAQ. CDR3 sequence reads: CASSPEVTLDNEQFF. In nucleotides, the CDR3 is TGTGCCAGCAGCCCGGAGGTGACATTAGACAATGAGCAGTTCTTC. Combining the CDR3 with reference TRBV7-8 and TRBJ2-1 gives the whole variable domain GAGVSQSPRYKVAKRGQDVALRCDPISGHVSLFWYQQALGQGPEFLTYFQNEAQLDKSGLPSDRFFAERPEGSVSTLKIQRTQQEDSAVYLCASSPEVTLDNEQFFGPGTRLTVL.

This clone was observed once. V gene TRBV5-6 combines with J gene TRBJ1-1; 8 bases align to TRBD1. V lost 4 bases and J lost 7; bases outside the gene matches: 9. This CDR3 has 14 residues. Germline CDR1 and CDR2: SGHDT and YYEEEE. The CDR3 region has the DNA TGTGCCAGCAGCCACAGGGGGGGGCGGATTGAAGCTTTCTTT. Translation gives CASSHRGGRIEAFF.

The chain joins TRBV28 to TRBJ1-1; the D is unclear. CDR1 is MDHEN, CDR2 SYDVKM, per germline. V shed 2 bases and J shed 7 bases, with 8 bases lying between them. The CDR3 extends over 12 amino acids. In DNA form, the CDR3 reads TGTGCCAGCAGTTTAACCTACGGTGAAGCTTTCTTT. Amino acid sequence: CASSLTYGEAFF.

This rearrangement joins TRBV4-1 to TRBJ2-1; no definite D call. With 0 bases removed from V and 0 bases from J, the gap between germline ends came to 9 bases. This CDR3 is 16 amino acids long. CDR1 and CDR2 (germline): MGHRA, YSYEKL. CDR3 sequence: CASSQEGTSSYNEQFF. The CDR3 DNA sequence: TGCGCCAGCAGCCAAGAGGGCACGAGCTCCTACAATGAGCAGTTCTTC.

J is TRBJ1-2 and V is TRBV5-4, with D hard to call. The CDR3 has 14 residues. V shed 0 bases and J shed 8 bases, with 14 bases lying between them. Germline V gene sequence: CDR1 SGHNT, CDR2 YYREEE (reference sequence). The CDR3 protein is CASSLEATAGGYTF. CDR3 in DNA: TGTGCCAGCAGCTTGGAAGCGACGGCGGGGGGCTACACCTTC.

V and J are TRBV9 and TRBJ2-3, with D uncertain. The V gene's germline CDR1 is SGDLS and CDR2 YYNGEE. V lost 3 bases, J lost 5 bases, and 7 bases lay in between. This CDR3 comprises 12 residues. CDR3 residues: CASSADRDTQYF. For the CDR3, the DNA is TGTGCCAGCAGCGCCGACCGAGATACGCAGTATTTT.

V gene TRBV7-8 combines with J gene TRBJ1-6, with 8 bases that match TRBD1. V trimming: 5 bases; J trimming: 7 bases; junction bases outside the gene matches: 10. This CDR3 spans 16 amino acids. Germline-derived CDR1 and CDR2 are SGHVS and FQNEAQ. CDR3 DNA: TGTGCCAGCAGCCGAGACAGGGGTCTTGGCAATTCACCCCTCCACTTT. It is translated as CASSRDRGLGNSPLHF.

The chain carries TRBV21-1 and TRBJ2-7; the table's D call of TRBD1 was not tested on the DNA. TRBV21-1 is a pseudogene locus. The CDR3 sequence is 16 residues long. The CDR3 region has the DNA TGTGCCAGCAGCAAATTGCGGCAGGGGTGGTCCTACGAGCAGTACTTC. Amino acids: CASSKLRQGWSYEQYF.

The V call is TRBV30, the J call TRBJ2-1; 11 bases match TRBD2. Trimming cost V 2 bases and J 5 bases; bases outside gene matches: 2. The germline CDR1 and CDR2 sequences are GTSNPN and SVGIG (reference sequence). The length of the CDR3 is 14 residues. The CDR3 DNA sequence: TGTGCCTGGAGTCGACTAGCGGGGAACAATGAGCAGTTCTTC. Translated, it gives CAWSRLAGNNEQFF.

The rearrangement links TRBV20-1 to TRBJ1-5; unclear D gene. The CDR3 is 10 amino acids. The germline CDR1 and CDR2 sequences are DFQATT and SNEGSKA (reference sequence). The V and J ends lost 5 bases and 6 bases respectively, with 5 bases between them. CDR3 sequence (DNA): TGCAGTGCTGGCGGTCAGCCCCAGCATTTT. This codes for CSAGGQPQHF.

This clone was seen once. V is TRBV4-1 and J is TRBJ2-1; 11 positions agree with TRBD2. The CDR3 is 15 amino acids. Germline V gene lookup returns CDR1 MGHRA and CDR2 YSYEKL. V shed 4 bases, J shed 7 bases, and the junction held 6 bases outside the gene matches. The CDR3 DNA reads TGCGCCAGCAGCCCGCTAGCGGGAGGCCTTAATGAGCAGTTCTTC. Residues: CASSPLAGGLNEQFF.

CDR3 nucleotides: TGTGCCAGCAGCAAAGCCCAGACTGAAGCTTTCTTT. Its translation is CASSKAQTEAFF. The chain joins TRBV21-1 to TRBJ1-1; no DNA check was done on the table's D call, TRBD1. TRBV21-1 is termed a pseudogene. The CDR3 contains 12 residues.

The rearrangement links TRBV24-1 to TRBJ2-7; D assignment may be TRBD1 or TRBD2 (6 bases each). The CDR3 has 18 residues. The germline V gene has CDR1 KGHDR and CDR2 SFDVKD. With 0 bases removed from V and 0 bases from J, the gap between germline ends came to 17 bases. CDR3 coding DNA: TGTGCCACCAGTGATTTGCCTACACAGGGACTGACCTCCTACGAGCAGTACTTC. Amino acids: CATSDLPTQGLTSYEQYF.

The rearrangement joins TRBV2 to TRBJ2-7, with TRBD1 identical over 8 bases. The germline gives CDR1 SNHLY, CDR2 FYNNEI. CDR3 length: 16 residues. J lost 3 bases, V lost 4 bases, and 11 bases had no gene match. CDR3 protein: CASSGKTTGADYEQYF. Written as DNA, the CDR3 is TGTGCCAGCAGTGGCAAAACGACAGGGGCTGACTACGAGCAGTACTTC. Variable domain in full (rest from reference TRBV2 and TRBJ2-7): EPEVTQTPSHQVTQMGQEVILRCVPISNHLYFYWYRQILGQKVEFLVSFYNNEISEKSEIFDDQFSVERPDGSNFTLKIRSTKLEDSAMYFCASSGKTTGADYEQYFGPGTRLTVT.

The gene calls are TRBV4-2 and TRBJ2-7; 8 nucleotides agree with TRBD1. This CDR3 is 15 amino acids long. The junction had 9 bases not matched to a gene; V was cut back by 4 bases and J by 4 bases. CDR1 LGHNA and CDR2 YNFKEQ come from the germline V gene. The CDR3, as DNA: TGTGCCAGCAGCCCATTCGGACAGGGTGCATACGAGCAGTACTTC. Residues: CASSPFGQGAYEQYF.

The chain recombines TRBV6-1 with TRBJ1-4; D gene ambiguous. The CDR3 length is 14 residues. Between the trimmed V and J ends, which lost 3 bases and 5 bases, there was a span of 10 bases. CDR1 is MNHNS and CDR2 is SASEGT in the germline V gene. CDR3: CASSDSRWNEKLFF. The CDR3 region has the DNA TGTGCCAGCAGTGATTCACGGTGGAATGAAAAACTGTTTTTT.

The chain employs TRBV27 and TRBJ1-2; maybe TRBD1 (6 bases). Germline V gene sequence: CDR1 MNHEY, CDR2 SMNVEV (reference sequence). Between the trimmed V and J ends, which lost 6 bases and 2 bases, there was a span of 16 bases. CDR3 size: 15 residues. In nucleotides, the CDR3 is TGTGCCAGCAGGACACAGGGTACGGGGAACTATGGCTACACCTTC. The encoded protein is CASRTQGTGNYGYTF.

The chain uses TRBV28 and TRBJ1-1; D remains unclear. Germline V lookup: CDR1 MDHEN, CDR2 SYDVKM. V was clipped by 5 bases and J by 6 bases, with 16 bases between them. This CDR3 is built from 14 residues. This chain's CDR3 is CASSLPGRGAEAFF. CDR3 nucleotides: TGTGCCAGCAGTCTTCCCGGTAGAGGAGCTGAAGCTTTCTTT.

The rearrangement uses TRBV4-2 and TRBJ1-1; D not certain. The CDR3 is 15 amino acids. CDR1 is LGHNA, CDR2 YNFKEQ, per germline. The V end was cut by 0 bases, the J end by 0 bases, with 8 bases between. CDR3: CASSQEYRLNTEAFF. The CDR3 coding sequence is TGTGCCAGCAGCCAAGAGTACAGACTGAACACTGAAGCTTTCTTT.

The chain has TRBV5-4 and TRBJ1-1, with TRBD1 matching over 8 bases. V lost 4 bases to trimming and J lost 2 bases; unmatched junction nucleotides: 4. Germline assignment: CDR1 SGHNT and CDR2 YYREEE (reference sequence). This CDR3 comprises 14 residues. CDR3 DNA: TGTGCCAGCAGCCTCGACAGGGGAAACACTGAAGCTTTCTTT. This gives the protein CASSLDRGNTEAFF.

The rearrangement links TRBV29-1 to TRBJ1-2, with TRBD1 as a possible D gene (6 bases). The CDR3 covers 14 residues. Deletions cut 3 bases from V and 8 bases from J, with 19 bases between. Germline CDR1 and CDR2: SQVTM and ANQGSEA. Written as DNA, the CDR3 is TGCAGCGTTGACTTGGCAGGGGAAGGGTGGGGCTACACCTTC. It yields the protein CSVDLAGEGWGYTF.